This passage covers 15 T cell receptor beta chains from one sample sequenced in a study of cytomegalovirus exposure and HLA in healthy donors (dated by TCRdb to about 2017). Libraries were constructed by the immunoSEQ multiplex PCR assay. The multiplex PCR relied on a mix of 60 forward primers for TCR Vbeta segments and 13 reverse primers for TCR Jbeta segments. As stored in TCRdb, this immuneACCESS dataset retains in-frame rearrangements with V and J assigned. A fraction of the clones does not appear; measured against another copy, unresolved V genes explain less than half of the discrepancy, and the remainder lacks a known reason. The sample has 110,000 to 150,000 clones on record, 77% of them singletons. In total, the top ten clones hold 3.9% of the sample. Input material: PBMCs. The source of these receptors is a male donor in good health and CMV-seronegative.

The V gene is TRBV5-1, the J gene TRBJ2-2, with 16 nucleotides matching TRBD2. The CDR3 consists of 17 residues. Germline V lookup: CDR1 SGHRS, CDR2 YFSETQ. The V gene end was trimmed by 3 bases and the J gene end by 5 bases; junction bases not matched to a gene: 4. The CDR3 loop is CASSWGLAGGRTGELFF. Here the CDR3 DNA reads TGCGCCAGCAGCTGGGGACTAGCGGGAGGGAGGACCGGGGAGCTGTTTTTT. Looking up the rest from reference TRBV5-1 and TRBJ2-2 gives the full variable domain: KAGVTQTPRYLIKTRGQQVTLSCSPISGHRSVSWYQQTPGQGLQFLFEYFSETQRNKGNFPGRFSGRQFSNSRSEMNVSTLELGDSALYLCASSWGLAGGRTGELFFGEGSRLTVL.

A few counts support this clone. The chain has TRBV4-3 and TRBJ2-1, with 7 bases lining up with TRBD1. Germline V gene sequence: CDR1 LGHNA, CDR2 YSLEER. The CDR3 sequence is 15 residues long. V was pared by 1 base and J by 3 bases, with 3 bases of the junction left unmatched. The CDR3 protein is CASSQGQGDYNEQFF. CDR3 nucleotides: TGCGCCAGCAGCCAAGGGCAGGGGGACTACAATGAGCAGTTCTTC.

The CDR3 protein is CASSQLLYSGSGGADTQYF. The CDR3 bases are TGTGCCAGCAGCCAGCTCCTGTATAGCGGGAGTGGAGGCGCAGATACGCAGTATTTT. V gene TRBV14 combines with J gene TRBJ2-3; 9 positions agree with TRBD2. The germline V gene encodes CDR1 SGHDN and CDR2 FVKESK. V was pared by 3 bases and J by 4 bases, with 17 bases of the junction left unmatched. This CDR3 is 19 amino acids long. Variable domain in full (rest from reference TRBV14 and TRBJ2-3): EAGVTQFPSHSVIEKGQTVTLRCDPISGHDNLYWYRRVMGKEIKFLLHFVKESKQDESGMPNNRFLAERTGGTYSTLKVQPAELEDSGVYFCASSQLLYSGSGGADTQYFGPGTRLTVL.

V is TRBV19 and J is TRBJ2-6, with a tentative D call TRBD2 (6 bases). V lost 6 bases and J 0 bases, leaving 12 bases between the germline ends. Germline loops: CDR1 LNHDA, CDR2 SQIVND (reference sequence). The CDR3 spans 16 residues. The CDR3 DNA sequence: TGTGCCAGTAGGCTGGGACTGTCCTCTGGGGCCAACGTCCTGACTTTC. Translated: CASRLGLSSGANVLTF.

J is TRBJ1-6 and V is TRBV7-9, with D hard to call. The CDR3 extends over 14 amino acids. The germline CDR1 and CDR2 sequences are SEHNR and FQNEAQ (reference sequence). Trimming stripped 7 bases from V and 7 bases from J, with 14 bases between. In nucleotides, the CDR3 is TGTGCCAGCAAAGACGAAGGAGGCAATTCACCCCTCCACTTT. It codes for CASKDEGGNSPLHF.

CDR3 in amino acids: CASSLSMGPSGSETQYF. In DNA, the CDR3 is TGTGCCAGCAGTTTATCGATGGGGCCGAGCGGGAGTGAGACCCAGTACTTC. The chain recombines TRBV27 with TRBJ2-5; 8 bases fit TRBD2. Trimming removed 0 bases from V and 5 bases from J; junction bases left unmatched: 11. The CDR3 spans 17 residues. The germline CDR1 and CDR2 sequences are MNHEY and SMNVEV (reference sequence).

Note on this clone: The same CDR3 is also encoded by other DNA sequences in this sample. The chain links TRBV7-6 to TRBJ2-5; 11 bases match TRBD2. V trimming: 6 bases; J trimming: 2 bases; junction bases outside the gene matches: 8. Germline V CDR1 and CDR2: SGHVS, FNYEAQ. The CDR3 is made up of 16 amino acids. The CDR3 coding sequence is TGTGCCAGCAGTTTAACTAGCGGGAGCCTTCAAGAGACCCAGTACTTC. Protein product: CASSLTSGSLQETQYF.

The rearrangement links TRBV19 to TRBJ2-7, with 7 bases identical to TRBD2. CDR1 is LNHDA, CDR2 SQIVND, per germline (reference sequence). The CDR3 is 17 amino acids. The junction had 17 bases not matched to a gene; V was cut back by 9 bases and J by 0 bases. The CDR3 protein is CASPSPPKRGHSYEQYF. The CDR3 coding sequence is TGTGCCAGCCCCTCCCCCCCCAAGCGGGGCCACTCCTACGAGCAGTACTTC.

The chain carries TRBV7-9 and TRBJ1-2; no definite D call. Trimming took off 0 bases at V and 5 bases at J, with 25 bases between the two ends. The CDR3 is made up of 19 amino acids. Germline V gives CDR1 SEHNR, CDR2 FQNEAQ (reference sequence). As DNA, the CDR3 is TGTGCCAGCAGCTTAGCGCGCCCTATGAACAAATTAACGGGGTATGGCTACACCTTC. It specifies CASSLARPMNKLTGYGYTF.

This chain joins TRBV19 and TRBJ2-6; 8 nucleotides align to TRBD1. V was clipped by 3 bases and J by 4 bases; unmatched bases: 5. The CDR3 totals 16 residues. CDR1 and CDR2 (germline): LNHDA, SQIVND (reference sequence). CDR3 DNA: TGTGCCAGTAGTATTCTCCAGGGGGCCGGGGCCAACGTCCTGACTTTC. This translates into CASSILQGAGANVLTF.

The chain is built from TRBV7-9 and TRBJ2-2, with 8 bases fitting TRBD1. The CDR3 is 15 amino acids. J was trimmed by 3 bases and V by 6 bases; bases with no gene match: 6. Germline V gene lookup returns CDR1 SEHNR and CDR2 FQNEAQ (reference sequence). The CDR3 nucleotides are TGTGCCAGCAGACCCGGGACAGGACACACCGGGGAGCTGTTTTTT. It codes for CASRPGTGHTGELFF.

This chain joins TRBV11-2 and TRBJ2-1; 13 bases agree with TRBD2. Germline assignment: CDR1 SGHAT and CDR2 FQNNGV. The CDR3 length is 15 residues. Unmatched junction bases numbered 3, after V lost 2 bases and J lost 8 bases. As DNA, the CDR3 is TGTGCCAGCAGCTTAAGGACTAGCGGGAGCGATGAGCAGTTCTTC. Protein sequence: CASSLRTSGSDEQFF. Based on the CDR3 plus reference TRBV11-2 and TRBJ2-1, the full variable domain is EAGVAQSPRYKIIEKRQSVAFWCNPISGHATLYWYQQILGQGPKLLIQFQNNGVVDDSQLPKDRFSAERLKGVDSTLKIQPAKLEDSAVYLCASSLRTSGSDEQFFGPGTRLTVL.

The V gene is TRBV9, the J gene TRBJ1-6; D is perhaps TRBD1 (6 bases). The V and J ends lost 5 bases and 7 bases respectively, with 25 bases between them. The CDR3 length is 18 residues. Germline values: CDR1 SGDLS, CDR2 YYNGEE. The CDR3 is CASSNTGHPTGRNSPLHF. CDR3 nucleotides: TGTGCCAGCAGTAACACGGGACACCCAACCGGTCGGAATTCACCCCTCCACTTT.

V and J are TRBV9 and TRBJ2-7; 8 bases are shared with TRBD2. CDR1 SGDLS and CDR2 YYNGEE come from the germline V gene. The CDR3 totals 15 residues. V was clipped by 0 bases and J by 2 bases; unmatched bases: 4. The CDR3 sequence: CASSVATGGPYEQYF. As DNA, the CDR3 is TGTGCCAGCAGCGTAGCTACGGGGGGGCCCTACGAGCAGTACTTC.

Remarks on this clone: One junction end does not reproduce the germline sequence, and a read error may be involved. This chain joins TRBV6-4 and TRBJ2-6; tentative D call: TRBD1 (5 bases). Germline CDR1 and CDR2: MRHNA and SNTAGT. The CDR3 spans 16 residues. This chain's CDR3 is CASSEGEESGANGLTF. The CDR3 DNA sequence: TGTGCCAGCAGTGAAGGGGAAGAATCTGGGGCCAACGGCCTGACTTTC.